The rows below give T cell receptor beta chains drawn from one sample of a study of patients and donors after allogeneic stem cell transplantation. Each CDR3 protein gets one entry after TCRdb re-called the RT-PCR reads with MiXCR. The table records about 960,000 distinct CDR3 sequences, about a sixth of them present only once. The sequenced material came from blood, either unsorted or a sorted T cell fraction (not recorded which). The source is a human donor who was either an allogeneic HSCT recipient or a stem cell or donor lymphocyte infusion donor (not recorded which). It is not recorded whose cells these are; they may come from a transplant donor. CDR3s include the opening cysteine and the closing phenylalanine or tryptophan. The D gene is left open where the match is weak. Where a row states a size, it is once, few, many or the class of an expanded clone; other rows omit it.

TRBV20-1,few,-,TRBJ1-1,TGCAGTGCTAGGGTCCCTTCCAGTACTGAAGCTTTCTTT,CSARVPSSTEAFF
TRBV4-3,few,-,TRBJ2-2,TGCGCCAGCAGCCAAGTACCCACCGGTGGTTCCGGGGAGCTGTTTTTT,CASSQVPTGGSGELFF
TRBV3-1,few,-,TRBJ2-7,TGTGCCAGCAGCCCCTTCAGGGGCTACGAGCAGTACTTC,CASSPFRGYEQYF
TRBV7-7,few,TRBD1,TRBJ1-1,TGTGCCAGCAGCTTAGCAAGGGGGCTGGAGAGTGCTTTCTTT,CASSLARGLESAFF
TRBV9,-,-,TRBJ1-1,TGTGCCAGCGCCAAACGCTTGGGAGACACTGAAGCTTTCTTT,CASAKRLGDTEAFF
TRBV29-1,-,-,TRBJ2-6,TGCAGCGTTGATAGCGGCAGGGGACGAGGGGCCAACGTCCTGACTTTC,CSVDSGRGRGANVLTF
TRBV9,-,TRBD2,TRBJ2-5,TGTGCCAGCAGCACCCGGACTAGCGGTCAGACCCAGTACTTC,CASSTRTSGQTQYF
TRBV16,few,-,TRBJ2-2,TGTGCCAGCAGCCCACGACCGGGCACCGGGGAGCTGTTTTTT,CASSPRPGTGELFF
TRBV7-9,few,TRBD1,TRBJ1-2,TGTGCCAGCAGCACGGGACAGGGGGCCTATGGCTACACCTTC,CASSTGQGAYGYTF
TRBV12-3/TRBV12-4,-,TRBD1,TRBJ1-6,TGTGCCAGCACCCTGCGCCGCCGGACAGGGGAAAATTCACCCCTCCACTTT,CASTLRRRTGENSPLHF
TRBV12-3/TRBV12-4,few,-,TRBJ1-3,TGTGCCAGCAGTTTAAAAGGGGTGAACACCATATATTTT,CASSLKGVNTIYF
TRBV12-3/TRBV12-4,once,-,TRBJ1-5,TGTGCCAGCAGTTTAGGAGTCCGCCGGCCCGATCAGCCCCAGCATTTT,CASSLGVRRPDQPQHF
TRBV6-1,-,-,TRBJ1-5,TGTGCCAGCAGTGACTTGGGGTTTAGCAATCAGCCCCAGCATTTT,CASSDLGFSNQPQHF
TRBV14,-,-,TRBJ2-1,TGTGCCAGCAGCCACCCGGACACCTACTACAATGAGCAGTTCTTC,CASSHPDTYYNEQFF
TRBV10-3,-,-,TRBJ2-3,TGTGCCATCAGTGAAGGCAGCCTAGTCACAGATACGCAGTATTTT,CAISEGSLVTDTQYF
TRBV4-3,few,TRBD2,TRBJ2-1,TGCGCCAGCAGCCAAGATGCGGCGGGGGGCAATGAGCAGTTCTTC,CASSQDAAGGNEQFF
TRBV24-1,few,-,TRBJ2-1,TGTGCCACCGGGGGAGGTTCCTACAATGAGCAGTTCTTC,CATGGGSYNEQFF
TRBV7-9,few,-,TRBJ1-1,TGTGCCAGCACCTTAGGACCGCAGAACACTGAAGCTTTCTTT,CASTLGPQNTEAFF
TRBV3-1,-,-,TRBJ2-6,TGTGCCAGCAGCCAACTCAATAGGGGGAAGATTGCTGGGGCCAACGTCCTGACTTTC,CASSQLNRGKIAGANVLTF
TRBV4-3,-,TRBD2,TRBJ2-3,TGCGCCAGCAGCCAAGATCGGGCTAGCGGGGGGGCTAAAGATACGCAGTATTTT,CASSQDRASGGAKDTQYF
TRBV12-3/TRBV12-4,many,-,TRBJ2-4,TGTGCCAGCAGTTTTCAGGGGCCCGCAAACATTCAGTACTTC,CASSFQGPANIQYF
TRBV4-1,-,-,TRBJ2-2,TGCGCCAGCAGCCAACTTGGGGGGTTGAACACCGGGGAGCTGTTTTTT,CASSQLGGLNTGELFF
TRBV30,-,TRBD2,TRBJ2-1,TGTGCCTGGAGTGGACACGGACTAGCTGTAAGCTCCTACAATGAGCAGTTCTTC,CAWSGHGLAVSSYNEQFF
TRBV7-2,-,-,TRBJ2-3,TGTGCCAGCAGCTTAGATCGGGCGGTAGATACGCAGTATTTT,CASSLDRAVDTQYF
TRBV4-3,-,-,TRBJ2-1,TGCGCCAGCAGCCAAGATCAAGTGGGGAGCTCCTACAATGAGCAGTTCTTC,CASSQDQVGSSYNEQFF
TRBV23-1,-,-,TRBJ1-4,-,CASSRNRTTSSNGENCFF
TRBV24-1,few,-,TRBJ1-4,TGTGCCACCAGTGATCCGACAGCGGGAACTAATGAAAAACTGTTTTTT,CATSDPTAGTNEKLFF
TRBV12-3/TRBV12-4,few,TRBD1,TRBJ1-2,TGTGCCAGCAGTTCTCTAAACAGGGGGCAGGGTGGCTACACCTTC,CASSSLNRGQGGYTF
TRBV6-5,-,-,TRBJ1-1,TGTGCCAGCAGCACCGACAGGACTGAAGCTTTCTTT,CASSTDRTEAFF
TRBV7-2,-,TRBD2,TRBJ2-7,TGTGCCAGCAGCCCCGAATACGGACTAGCGTTCACCTACGAGCAGTACTTC,CASSPEYGLAFTYEQYF
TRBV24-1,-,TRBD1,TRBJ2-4,TGTGCCACCAGAGACAGGGTTGGAGACATTCAGTACTTC,CATRDRVGDIQYF
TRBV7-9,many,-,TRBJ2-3,TGTGCCAGCAGCCAAGGGGTTACTAGCACAGATACGCAGTATTTT,CASSQGVTSTDTQYF
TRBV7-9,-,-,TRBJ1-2,TGTGCCAGCAGCTTCCGACTCCCACCCGGACGGTTCTATGGCTACACCTTC,CASSFRLPPGRFYGYTF
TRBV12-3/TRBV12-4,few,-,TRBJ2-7,TGTGCCAGCAGACCCGGGGGTGGCTACGAGCAGTACTTC,CASRPGGGYEQYF
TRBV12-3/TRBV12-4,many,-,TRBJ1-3,TGTGCCAGCAGTTTGCTGGGTTCTGGAAACACCATATATTTT,CASSLLGSGNTIYF
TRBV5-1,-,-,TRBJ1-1,TGCGCCAGCAGCTTGGAGGTCGGCGGAGGCACTGAAGCTTTCTTT,CASSLEVGGGTEAFF
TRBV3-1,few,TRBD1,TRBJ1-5,TGTGCCAGCAGCCTTGGATCAGGGGGTAGCAATCAGCCCCAGCATTTT,CASSLGSGGSNQPQHF
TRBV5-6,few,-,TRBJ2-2,TGTGCCAGCAGCTTTGCCCCCCGCAGGGTGGGATCCGGGGAGCTGTTTTTT,CASSFAPRRVGSGELFF
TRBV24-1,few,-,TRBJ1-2,TGTGCCACCAGAAGCACAAACAGGGATGGCTACACCTTC,CATRSTNRDGYTF
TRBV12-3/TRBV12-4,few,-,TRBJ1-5,TGTGCCAGCAGTCCACACAATCAGCCCCAGCATTTT,CASSPHNQPQHF
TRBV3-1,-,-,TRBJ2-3,TGTGCCAGCAGCCATGGGGTTTCTAGCACAGATACGCAGTATTTT,CASSHGVSSTDTQYF
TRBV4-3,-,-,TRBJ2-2,TGCGCCAGCAGCCATGAAACTAGGGACACCGGGGAGCTGTTTTTT,CASSHETRDTGELFF
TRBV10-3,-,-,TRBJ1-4,TGTGCCATCAGTGCTAAGGATACGGGTGAAAAACTGTTTTTT,CAISAKDTGEKLFF
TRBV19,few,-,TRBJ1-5,TGTGCCAGTACCCTCGCAGGGTTCAGGGATCAGCCCCAGCATTTT,CASTLAGFRDQPQHF
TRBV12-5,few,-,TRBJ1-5,TGTGCTAGTGGTTTGGTAGGGCAGGGAGATAGCAATCAGCCCCAGCATTTT,CASGLVGQGDSNQPQHF
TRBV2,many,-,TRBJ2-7,TGTGCCAGCATAGCAGTCTCCTACGAGCAGTACTTC,CASIAVSYEQYF
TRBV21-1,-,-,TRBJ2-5,TGTGCCAGCAGCAAAAATGGGTACCAAGAGACCCAGTACTTC,CASSKNGYQETQYF
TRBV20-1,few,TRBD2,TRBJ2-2,TGCAGTGCTAGAGATATAGCGGGGGGGCCTATCACCGGGGAGCTGTTTTTT,CSARDIAGGPITGELFF